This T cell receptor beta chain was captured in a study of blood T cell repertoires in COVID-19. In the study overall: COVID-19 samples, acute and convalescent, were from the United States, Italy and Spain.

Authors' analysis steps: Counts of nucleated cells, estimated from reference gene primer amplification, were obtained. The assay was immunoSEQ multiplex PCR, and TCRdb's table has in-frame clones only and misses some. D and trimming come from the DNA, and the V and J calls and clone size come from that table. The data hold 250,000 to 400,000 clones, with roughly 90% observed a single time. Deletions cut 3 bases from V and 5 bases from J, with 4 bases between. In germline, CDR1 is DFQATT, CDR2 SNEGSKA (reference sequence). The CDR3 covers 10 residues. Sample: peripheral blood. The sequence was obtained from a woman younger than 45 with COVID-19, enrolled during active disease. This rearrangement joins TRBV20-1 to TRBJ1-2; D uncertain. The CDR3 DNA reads TGCAGTGCTAGCACTTATGGCTACACCTTC. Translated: CSASTYGYTF.